These T cell receptor beta chains were read from a single sample in a study of T cells in tuberculosis. Sequenced by immunoSEQ multiplex PCR; TCRdb stores in-frame clones only, minus some. The data contain about 31,000 clones, under 98% of them singletons. Sequenced input: PBMCs. Receptor source: a donor between 5 and 29 years old with latent tuberculosis or without tuberculosis infection. Each CDR3 is given with its conserved first and last residue. The D gene is left open where the match is weak. Clone size is shown for a subset of rows, as once, few, many or a class of expanded clone.

j_gene: TRBJ1-5; d_gene: -; abundance: -; v_gene: TRBV28; CDR3aa: CASSNRVSNQPQHF; CDR3nt: TGTGCCAGCAGTAACCGGGTTAGCAATCAGCCCCAGCATTTT
j_gene: TRBJ1-1; d_gene: -; abundance: -; v_gene: TRBV18; CDR3aa: CASSPLQGYTEAFF; CDR3nt: TGTGCCAGCTCACCGCTACAGGGCTACACTGAAGCTTTCTTT
j_gene: TRBJ1-2; d_gene: TRBD1; abundance: -; v_gene: TRBV6-1; CDR3aa: CASRDRVDGYTF; CDR3nt: TGTGCCAGCAGGGACAGGGTGGATGGCTACACCTTC
j_gene: TRBJ1-2; d_gene: -; abundance: -; v_gene: TRBV6-5; CDR3aa: CASTSGPGDYGYTF; CDR3nt: TGTGCCAGCACCTCCGGGCCCGGGGACTATGGCTACACCTTC
j_gene: TRBJ1-1; d_gene: -; abundance: -; v_gene: TRBV2; CDR3aa: CASRGQEGTTEAFF; CDR3nt: TGTGCCAGCAGGGGGCAGGAGGGGACCACTGAAGCTTTCTTT
j_gene: TRBJ2-1; d_gene: TRBD2; abundance: -; v_gene: TRBV27; CDR3aa: CASSLSRGMNEQFF; CDR3nt: TGTGCCAGCAGTTTATCGCGGGGGATGAATGAGCAGTTCTTC
j_gene: TRBJ1-1; d_gene: TRBD1; abundance: -; v_gene: TRBV4-2; CDR3aa: CASSQLDRRMNTEAFF; CDR3nt: TGTGCCAGCAGCCAACTGGACAGGCGGATGAACACTGAAGCTTTCTTT
j_gene: TRBJ1-1; d_gene: -; abundance: -; v_gene: TRBV5-1; CDR3aa: CASSPWTGKNTEAFF; CDR3nt: TGCGCCAGCAGCCCCTGGACGGGAAAGAACACTGAAGCTTTCTTT
j_gene: TRBJ2-7; d_gene: TRBD1; abundance: -; v_gene: TRBV5-1; CDR3aa: CASSLAGGTSYEQYF; CDR3nt: TGCGCCAGCAGCTTGGCAGGGGGCACCAGCTACGAGCAGTACTTC
j_gene: TRBJ2-7; d_gene: -; abundance: -; v_gene: TRBV7-9; CDR3aa: CASSPPSRVIEQYF; CDR3nt: TGTGCCAGCAGCCCGCCTAGTCGGGTCATCGAGCAGTACTTC
j_gene: TRBJ2-1; d_gene: -; abundance: -; v_gene: TRBV28; CDR3aa: CASSLFQGSYNEQFF; CDR3nt: TGTGCCAGCAGTTTATTCCAGGGCTCCTACAATGAGCAGTTCTTC
j_gene: TRBJ2-7; d_gene: -; abundance: -; v_gene: TRBV2; CDR3aa: CASTSDRSSYEQYF; CDR3nt: TGTGCCAGCACTTCAGACAGGAGCTCCTACGAGCAGTACTTC
j_gene: TRBJ1-1; d_gene: -; abundance: -; v_gene: TRBV5-5; CDR3aa: CASSPSGGVAEAFF; CDR3nt: TGTGCCAGCAGCCCCAGTGGGGGGGTGGCTGAAGCTTTCTTT
j_gene: TRBJ2-3; d_gene: -; abundance: -; v_gene: TRBV11-2; CDR3aa: CASSLPSTDTQYF; CDR3nt: TGTGCCAGCAGCCTCCCTAGCACAGATACGCAGTATTTT
j_gene: TRBJ1-2; d_gene: TRBD1; abundance: -; v_gene: TRBV18; CDR3aa: CASSPPTGQYYGYTF; CDR3nt: TGTGCCAGCTCACCACCGACAGGGCAATACTATGGCTACACCTTC
j_gene: TRBJ1-1; d_gene: TRBD1; abundance: -; v_gene: TRBV2; CDR3aa: CASSGDRGRAEAFF; CDR3nt: TGTGCCAGCAGTGGGGACAGGGGTAGGGCTGAAGCTTTCTTT
j_gene: TRBJ2-1; d_gene: TRBD1; abundance: -; v_gene: TRBV5-4; CDR3aa: CASSKGQREYNEQFF; CDR3nt: TGTGCCAGTAGCAAGGGACAGAGAGAATACAATGAGCAGTTCTTC
j_gene: TRBJ2-5; d_gene: -; abundance: -; v_gene: TRBV5-4; CDR3aa: CASSRSQLRQETQYF; CDR3nt: TGTGCCAGTAGCAGATCGCAACTCCGCCAAGAGACCCAGTACTTC
j_gene: TRBJ1-1; d_gene: -; abundance: -; v_gene: TRBV5-8; CDR3aa: CASSLYGDMNTEAFF; CDR3nt: TGTGCCAGCAGCTTATACGGGGACATGAACACTGAAGCTTTCTTT
j_gene: TRBJ2-5; d_gene: TRBD1; abundance: once; v_gene: TRBV5-1; CDR3aa: CASSKDRGQETQYF; CDR3nt: TGCGCCAGCAGCAAGGACAGGGGGCAAGAGACCCAGTACTTC
j_gene: TRBJ2-7; d_gene: TRBD2; abundance: -; v_gene: TRBV9; CDR3aa: CASSAGGLSYEQYF; CDR3nt: TGTGCCAGCAGCGCGGGGGGGCTCTCCTACGAGCAGTACTTC
j_gene: TRBJ2-2; d_gene: -; abundance: -; v_gene: TRBV18; CDR3aa: CASSLNREPGELFF; CDR3nt: TGTGCCAGCTCCCTAAACAGGGAACCCGGGGAGCTGTTTTTT
j_gene: TRBJ2-1; d_gene: TRBD2; abundance: -; v_gene: TRBV11-2; CDR3aa: CASSLAGGSGERLFF; CDR3nt: TGTGCCAGCAGCTTAGCGGGCGGTAGCGGGGAGAGATTGTTCTTC
j_gene: TRBJ2-3; d_gene: -; abundance: -; v_gene: TRBV4-1; CDR3aa: CASSQVGGLLRDTQYF; CDR3nt: TGCGCCAGCAGCCAAGTCGGGGGACTCCTCAGGGATACGCAGTATTTT